Included here is one TCR beta chain sequence, with context. The CDR3 length is 14 residues. Germline V gene sequence: CDR1 GTSNPN, CDR2 SVGIG (reference sequence). V was shortened by 0 bases and J by 3 bases, with 8 bases between the two germline ends. The data stem from a study of T-cell reconstitution after alpha-beta-depleted transplantation in children. The TCRbeta library incorporated unique molecular identifiers. TCRdb reanalysed the PCR reads using MiXCR and keeps one entry per CDR3 protein. The sample records around 580,000 distinct CDR3 sequences, 23% being singletons. The chain joins TRBV30 to TRBJ2-2, with D tentatively TRBD1 (5 bases). This receptor was identified in a boy under two years old who had a stem cell transplant for acute myeloid leukemia, so the T cells may come from the graft donor. The starting material was PBMCs, mostly from graft donor cells, obtained 360 days after TCRalphabeta/CD19-depleted stem cell transplant. The DNA for the CDR3 is TGTGCCTGGAGTGTACAGGCAGACACCGGGGAGCTGTTTTTT. Residues: CAWSVQADTGELFF.